This TCR beta chain was sequenced in a study of T cells after yellow fever vaccination. On the study more broadly: In the case of low-cell-number fractions, SMART-Seq v4 Ultra Low Input was used for preparation. Whole-study findings and limits: Although most clonotypes did not, a small share appeared in both CD4 and CD8 compartments. Peaking faster, on day 5 versus 15, the secondary response was nonetheless weaker.

TCRdb reprocessed the 5' RACE reads with MiXCR, giving one entry per CDR3 protein. Among some 600,000 distinct CDR3 sequences, roughly an eighth were seen once, and the ten largest hold more than 12%. This clonotype showed up many times. No antigen is known for it. V shed 6 bases and J shed 4 bases, with 10 bases lying between them. The CDR3 is 13 amino acids. Germline-derived CDR1 and CDR2 are LNHDA and SQIVND (reference sequence). The sample in question was PBMCs, obtained on the day of the yellow fever booster vaccination. The sequence was collected from a man aged 25 to 45 who received the YFV17D yellow fever vaccine. V gene TRBV19 combines with J gene TRBJ2-4; D is undetermined. The CDR3 nucleotides are TGTGCCAGTAGGGGGATCGCAAAAAACATTCAGTACTTC. Protein sequence: CASRGIAKNIQYF.